These 10 T cell receptor beta chains share one sample of origin, sequenced in a study of blood T cell repertoires in COVID-19. Clones were read by immunoSEQ multiplex PCR, and TCRdb kept only the in-frame ones, dropping some. Altogether some 150,000 clones are present, 89% being singletons, with the ten largest covering more than 0.75%. The sequenced sample consisted of PBMCs or T cells enriched from blood (not recorded which). The receptors were sampled from a woman between 18 and 30 years old who had recovered from COVID-19.

The chain uses TRBV6-5 and TRBJ1-5; 8 bases line up with TRBD1. Germline CDR1 reads MNHEY; CDR2 reads SVGAGI. The CDR3 length is 14 residues. V dropped 8 bases and J dropped 2; count of bases not matched to a gene: 5. The CDR3: CASGQGDGNQPQHF. The CDR3 DNA follows: TGTGCCAGCGGACAGGGAGATGGCAATCAGCCCCAGCATTTT.

The chain joins TRBV19 to TRBJ2-2; 7 bases line up with TRBD1. The CDR3 length is 15 residues. Germline CDR1 and CDR2: LNHDA and SQIVND (reference sequence). Trimming removed 6 bases from V and 8 bases from J; junction bases left unmatched: 12. Here the CDR3 DNA reads TGTGCCAGTAGAGTACCGACAGGGCCGAAAGGGGAGCTGTTTTTT. Its protein is CASRVPTGPKGELFF.

This clone was counted only a few times. The V and J genes are TRBV9 and TRBJ1-2; tentatively, D is TRBD1 (5 bases). CDR3 size: 13 residues. Germline V gene lookup returns CDR1 SGDLS and CDR2 YYNGEE. Trimming took off 4 bases at V and 6 bases at J, with 13 bases between the two ends. The chain's CDR3 is CASSRQGWDGYTF. The DNA of the CDR3 is TGTGCCAGCAGCCGTCAGGGTTGGGATGGCTACACCTTC.

The rearrangement links TRBV12-3 or TRBV12-4 to TRBJ2-1; 9 bases align to TRBD1. The CDR3 is 12 residues long. With 6 bases clipped from V and 10 bases from J, the junction kept 4 bases outside the gene matches. The CDR3 here is CASRTGQGEQFF. The CDR3 bases are TGTGCCAGCAGGACGGGACAGGGCGAGCAGTTCTTC.

This clone showed up just once. The chain carries TRBV2 and TRBJ1-1; no clear D gene. V was pared by 2 bases and J by 6 bases, with 13 bases between. Germline lookup yields CDR1 SNHLY and CDR2 FYNNEI. This CDR3 has 14 residues. CDR3 DNA sequence: TGTGCCAGCAGTGAATTGGCGGGGTTCTCTGAAGCTTTCTTT. This codes for CASSELAGFSEAFF.

The chain is built from TRBV2 and TRBJ1-2; D is undetermined. Germline values: CDR1 SNHLY, CDR2 FYNNEI. This CDR3 spans 13 amino acids. V was trimmed by 1 base and J by 6 bases, leaving 9 bases between them. CDR3 coding DNA: TGTGCCAGCAGTGAAGTTCCAACTGATGGCTACACCTTC. Translating gives CASSEVPTDGYTF.

The chain employs TRBV19 and TRBJ1-4; D possibly corresponds to TRBD1 (5 bases). V lost 9 bases to trimming and J lost 0 bases, with 14 bases between them. The length of the CDR3 is 15 residues. Germline V gives CDR1 LNHDA, CDR2 SQIVND (reference sequence). The CDR3 sequence: CASNPTGTTNEKLFF. As DNA, the CDR3 is TGTGCCAGCAACCCCACAGGAACAACTAATGAAAAACTGTTTTTT.

The rearrangement joins TRBV2 to TRBJ2-7; D may be TRBD1 (5 bases). The CDR3 has 13 residues. The germline gives CDR1 SNHLY, CDR2 FYNNEI. V was cut by 5 bases and J by 3 bases, with 11 bases left in between. The CDR3 DNA is TGTGCCAGCAGTCTCGGACAACTCTACGAGCAGTACTTC. It is translated as CASSLGQLYEQYF.

The rearrangement joins TRBV5-4 to TRBJ2-7; 13 nucleotides match TRBD2. The ends lost 5 bases at V and 2 bases at J; junction bases unmatched: 4. CDR1 is SGHNT, CDR2 YYREEE, per germline (reference sequence). This CDR3 has 15 amino acids. CDR3 loop: CASRPGLAGTYEQYF. CDR3 DNA: TGTGCCAGCAGACCGGGACTAGCGGGGACCTACGAGCAGTACTTC.

V gene TRBV9 combines with J gene TRBJ1-3, with 8 bases identical to TRBD1. Germline CDR1 SGDLS, CDR2 YYNGEE. The J segment lost 4 bases and the V segment lost 4 bases, leaving 4 bases of the junction unmatched. The CDR3 is made up of 14 amino acids. The CDR3 sequence is CASSLGQGGNTIYF. The CDR3 DNA reads as TGTGCCAGCAGCCTAGGACAGGGCGGAAACACCATATATTTT.